This TCR beta chain originates from a study of blood T cells in healthy people across ages (dated by TCRdb to about 2015). For the study in its entirety: In model experiments, template switching captured about one uniquely barcoded TCR beta cDNA molecule for every two T cells. To track age-related changes in TCR beta repertoire diversity, the study relied on deep sequencing normalized with unique cDNA molecular identifiers. Donors were grouped into four age groups: young (average approximately 16 years), middle-aged (approximately 41), aged (around 60) and long-lived (just over 80). To avoid experimental bias, donors of different ages were spread randomly across the sequencing lanes. Using the same blood draw, the study looked at two additional independent replicas of 1 million unique cDNA reads for two donors, one aged 18 to 30 and the other aged 80 or older. Here is what the overall study found, with its caveats: Observed TCR beta diversity per million T cells fell roughly linearly with age, and a significant reduction was already apparent by age around 39. Estimates of total diversity from one million sequenced T cells were regarded as lower bounds and underestimates. Observed TCR beta diversity correlated strongly with the percentage of naive T cells measured by flow cytometry. Compared with the aged group, the long-lived group had more naive CD4+ T cells, fewer expanded clones and increased TCR diversity, suggesting age selection. The CMV infection status of donors was not known, potentially confounding age-related changes in expanded clonotypes. Since profiling was done on bulk unsorted PBMCs, naive and antigen-experienced compartments could not be conclusively compared.

This clonotype was seen more than once but under ten times. Its recognized antigen is unknown. No clone much larger than this one lies a single base away; base qualities are absent. The library was prepared using 5' RACE. TCRdb lists the instrument as Illumina HiSeq 2500. A second roughly 6 to 11 cycle PCR used a sample-barcoded 5' primer and a J-beta primer mix. Each TCR beta cDNA molecule received a unique molecular identifier from a template-switch 5' adaptor carrying 12 random nucleotides. At least 2.5 million CDR3-containing paired-end reads were obtained from each sample. First-strand cDNA was synthesized from all RNA with the Mint cDNA synthesis kit, primed by a TRBC-specific oligonucleotide. Following uracil-DNA glycosylase treatment, all cDNA underwent a first 18-cycle PCR with the universal primers M1SS and BC2_uni_R. As for the original processing: Each sample was normalized by randomly selecting 1 million high-quality reads, each carrying a distinct molecular identifier. Reads with shared molecular identifiers were discarded instead of being binned into consensus sequences. MiTCR, set to a Q25 quality threshold and the strictest error-elimination algorithm, was used for CDR3 identification, clonotype clustering and error correction. Lower-bound total TCR beta diversity was estimated with a nonparametric unseen species model using Euler transformation. TCRdb reprocessed the public reads (quality trimming at Q25 with fastp, clone calling with MiXCR) and kept in-frame beta chains. Every distinct CDR3 protein forms one entry, paired with its most common genes and DNA. What appears here as the V and J calls and clone size reflects TCRdb's work, not the paper's. The sample table holds over a million distinct CDR3 sequences, of which 40% to 45% were seen once. Approximately 4% of the sample goes to the ten largest clones.

According to the germline V gene, CDR1 reads LGHNA and CDR2 reads YSLEER. V trim: 5 bases; J trim: 0 bases; unmatched bases: 13. The CDR3 measures 18 amino acids from cysteine to phenylalanine. The CDR3 DNA has 54 bases and is translated from base 1. The donors were about 40 Caucasian individuals from Russia, aged roughly 6 to 100 years, who were systemically healthy. Ten milliliters of peripheral blood were drawn from each donor into EDTA-treated Vacutainer tubes. Ficoll-Paque density-gradient centrifugation was used to isolate PBMCs, with at least 7 million obtained per sample. Trizol reagent was used to extract total RNA from the PBMCs, yielding at least 5 micrograms per sample. For every donor, an aliquot of PBMCs went through flow cytometry to measure the percentages of naive CD45RAhigh/CD27high T cells.

Sequenced material: blood. This receptor was taken from a woman aged 18-29 years in good health. The rearrangement combines TRBV4-3 with TRBJ1-1, and TRBD1 matches 9 of the central bases. The CDR3 protein sequence reads: CASSTRTGVFPLNTEAFF. Read as DNA, the sequence is TGCGCCAGCAGCACCCGGACAGGGGTCTTCCCCTTGAACACTGAAGCTTTCTTT.